These 19 T cell receptor beta chains were all obtained from the same sample, sequenced in a study of CD8 T cells in ankylosing spondylitis. One entry per CDR3 protein, called by TCRdb with MiXCR from the 5' RACE reads. The table records some 220,000 distinct CDR3 sequences, about 10% of them present only once. Source material: blood, either unsorted or a sorted T cell fraction (not recorded which). The receptor source for this set is a male donor with ankylosing spondylitis or in good health (not recorded which).

This clonotype turned up a few times. The chain combines TRBV12-3 or TRBV12-4 with TRBJ2-3; no clear D gene. Trimming left V 5 bases short and J 1 base short, with 13 bases between. This CDR3 has 15 amino acids. The CDR3 sequence is CASSPWDLRTDTQYF. DNA for the CDR3: TGTGCCAGCAGTCCTTGGGATTTACGCACAGATACGCAGTATTTT.

The chain is built from TRBV5-1 and TRBJ1-5; 7 bases are shared with TRBD1. This CDR3 comprises 14 residues. The ends lost 4 bases at V and 3 bases at J; junction bases unmatched: 4. CDR1 and CDR2 (germline): SGHRS, YFSETQ. This CDR3 reads CASSPGTDNQPQHF. In nucleotides, the CDR3 is TGCGCCAGCAGCCCCGGGACAGACAATCAGCCCCAGCATTTT. The full variable domain, completed using reference TRBV5-1 and TRBJ1-5, is KAGVTQTPRYLIKTRGQQVTLSCSPISGHRSVSWYQQTPGQGLQFLFEYFSETQRNKGNFPGRFSGRQFSNSRSEMNVSTLELGDSALYLCASSPGTDNQPQHFGDGTRLSIL.

This clonotype has at least ten counts. DNA for the CDR3: TGTGCCAGCAGCTTAGCTCTTTTAGCGGGAGACACCGGGGAGCTGTTTTTT. Translated: CASSLALLAGDTGELFF. The gene calls are TRBV7-6 and TRBJ2-2; 9 bases are a match to TRBD2. V trimming: 0 bases; J trimming: 3 bases; junction bases outside the gene matches: 5. Germline V gene data show CDR1 as SGHVS and CDR2 as FNYEAQ. The CDR3 is 17 residues long.

This clonotype was recorded at least ten times. The V call is TRBV20-1, the J call TRBJ2-7; 8 bases match TRBD1. The ends lost 0 bases at V and 4 bases at J; junction bases unmatched: 11. Germline V gene sequence: CDR1 DFQATT, CDR2 SNEGSKA (reference sequence). The CDR3 covers 16 residues. CDR3 in amino acids: CSARDYSGGAEYEQYF. For the CDR3, the DNA is TGCAGTGCTAGAGACTACTCAGGGGGCGCAGAGTACGAGCAGTACTTC.

Many counts were recorded for this clonotype. The chain's CDR3 is CASGFPVTDTQYF. The CDR3 region has the DNA TGTGCTAGTGGTTTCCCAGTTACAGATACGCAGTATTTT. The chain is built from TRBV12-5 and TRBJ2-3; D uncertain. The CDR3 spans 13 residues. Per the germline V gene, CDR1 is LGHNT and CDR2 is FRNRAP. V was cut by 3 bases and J by 3 bases, with 7 bases left in between.

Ten or more counts support this clonotype. The chain couples TRBV3-1 to TRBJ2-3; D possibly corresponds to TRBD2 (5 bases). The CDR3 totals 16 residues. Germline values: CDR1 LGHDT, CDR2 YNNKEL (reference sequence). V lost 1 base and J 5 bases, leaving 16 bases between the germline ends. CDR3 in amino acids: CASSQGSSGIVDTQYF. CDR3 nucleotide sequence: TGTGCCAGCAGCCAAGGTTCGTCCGGGATCGTAGATACGCAGTATTTT.

This clonotype has ten or more counts. The chain joins TRBV12-3 or TRBV12-4 to TRBJ1-2; a weak D match, TRBD1 (5 bases). The CDR3 has 14 residues. Trimming stripped 5 bases from V and 8 bases from J, with 18 bases between. The CDR3 is CASSPAGIGAGYTF. CDR3 nucleotide sequence: TGTGCCAGCAGTCCCGCCGGGATCGGGGCCGGCTACACCTTC.

The table lists this clonotype with many counts. This chain links TRBV4-1 with TRBJ1-4; weak D call: TRBD1 (5 bases). V shed 4 bases and J shed 0 bases, with 12 bases lying between them. Germline values: CDR1 MGHRA, CDR2 YSYEKL. The CDR3 loop spans 16 amino acids. The CDR3 DNA is TGCGCCAGCAGCCTACTGGGGACCACAACTAATGAAAAACTGTTTTTT. This codes for CASSLLGTTTNEKLFF.

This clonotype came up a few times. The chain employs TRBV5-1 and TRBJ2-5; 9 bases agree with TRBD2. The CDR3 is 14 residues long. The J segment lost 1 base and the V segment lost 4 bases, leaving 2 bases of the junction unmatched. In germline, CDR1 is SGHRS, CDR2 YFSETQ. The CDR3 nucleotides are TGCGCCAGCAGCCTAGCGGGGTTCCAAGAGACCCAGTACTTC. It yields the protein CASSLAGFQETQYF.

The sample holds one count of this clonotype. With a much larger clone just one base away, this may be a read error. The chain is built from TRBV12-5 and TRBJ2-5; possible D gene TRBD2, 5 bases. Germline lookup yields CDR1 LGHNT and CDR2 FRNRAP. This CDR3 has 14 amino acids. The CDR3 loop reads CTSGLVPGKETQYF. CDR3 DNA: TGTACTAGTGGTTTGGTGCCCGGGAAAGAGACCCAGTACTTC.

There are many counts of this clonotype. The rearrangement links TRBV4-1 to TRBJ2-7; 7 positions agree with TRBD1. This CDR3 is 16 amino acids long. CDR1 is MGHRA, CDR2 YSYEKL, per germline. Trimming took 1 base from V and 0 from J; bases not matched to a gene: 6. The CDR3 coding sequence is TGCGCCAGCAGCCAAGCGCGACAGGGAACCTCCTACGAGCAGTACTTC. Translating it yields CASSQARQGTSYEQYF.

This clonotype was recorded a few times. A much larger clonotype is one base distant, so this may be a read error. V gene TRBV29-1 combines with J gene TRBJ2-3; 9 bases agree with TRBD1. The CDR3 runs to 14 residues. Trimming at V came to 1 base and at J to 2 bases, leaving 1 base not matched to a gene. Germline V gene lookup returns CDR1 SQVTM and CDR2 ANQGSEA. CDR3: CSVEGTGVTDTQYF. The DNA for the CDR3 is TGCAGCGTTGAAGGGACAGGGGTCACAGATACGCAGTATTTT.

This clonotype was recorded a few times. CDR3 loop: CASSSAFFEQYF. In DNA, the CDR3 is TGTGCCAGCAGCTCCGCCTTCTTCGAGCAGTACTTC. The V and J genes are TRBV7-9 and TRBJ2-7; no definite D call. The V gene lost 4 bases and the J gene lost 6 bases, with 10 bases spanning the gap. Germline values: CDR1 SEHNR, CDR2 FQNEAQ (reference sequence). This CDR3 is 12 amino acids long.

At least ten counts were recorded for this clonotype. This chain uses TRBV12-3 or TRBV12-4 with TRBJ1-1; D is possibly TRBD1 (5 bases). Between the trimmed V and J ends, which lost 6 bases and 9 bases, there was a span of 11 bases. CDR3 length: 11 amino acids. CDR3 residues: CASSLTDKAFF. The CDR3 nucleotides read TGTGCCAGCAGCTTGACAGACAAAGCTTTCTTT.

This clonotype has at least ten counts. This rearrangement joins TRBV7-9 to TRBJ2-7; D is perhaps TRBD2 (6 bases). Germline V gives CDR1 SEHNR, CDR2 FQNEAQ (reference sequence). The CDR3 is made up of 12 amino acids. Deletions cut 8 bases from V and 0 bases from J, with 8 bases between. CDR3 in DNA: TGTGCCAGCGTAGCGGACTCCTACGAGCAGTACTTC. Translated: CASVADSYEQYF.

This clonotype was found many times. This rearrangement joins TRBV4-1 to TRBJ1-2; no definite D call. The CDR3 consists of 15 residues. The germline CDR1 and CDR2 sequences are MGHRA and YSYEKL. Trimming left V 2 bases short and J 4 bases short, with 14 bases between. CDR3 DNA: TGCGCCAGCAGCCAAAACACCCAGGTCTCCTATGGCTACACCTTC. Translated: CASSQNTQVSYGYTF.

This clonotype was recorded many times. The chain links TRBV7-2 to TRBJ1-5, with D unclear. Germline values: CDR1 SGHTA, CDR2 FQGNSA. The CDR3 totals 16 residues. Trimming shortened V by 0 bases and J by 1 base, and 10 bases separated the two germline ends. CDR3 residues: CASSLAPTGSNQPQHF. DNA for the CDR3: TGTGCCAGCAGCTTAGCCCCCACTGGGAGCAATCAGCCCCAGCATTTT.

This clonotype was counted at least ten times. The V and J genes are TRBV10-3 and TRBJ1-4; unclear D gene. CDR1 is ENHRY and CDR2 is SYGVKD in the germline V gene. V gave up 0 bases and J gave up 8 bases, with 10 bases separating them. The CDR3 consists of 14 residues. CDR3 residues: CAISESNEKEKLFF. The DNA of the CDR3 is TGTGCCATCAGTGAGTCGAACGAAAAAGAAAAACTGTTTTTT.

This clonotype was seen at least ten times. Relative to the germline gene, one junction end is altered; a read error may explain this. The chain carries TRBV7-9 and TRBJ1-1; TRBD1 agrees at 9 bases. Per the germline V gene, CDR1 is SEHNR and CDR2 is FQNEAQ (reference sequence). This CDR3 contains 14 residues. In DNA form, the CDR3 reads TGCGCCAGCAGCCTGGGACAGGGTAGCACTGAAGCTTTCTTT. It translates to CASSLGQGSTEAFF.